This is a list of T cell receptor beta chains from one sample in a study of T cell responses to AZD1222 COVID-19 vaccine. The repertoire was sequenced with immunoSEQ multiplex PCR; TCRdb's copy has only in-frame clones and lacks some. The table lists 130,000 or so clones, around 84% of them singletons. The material was peripheral blood, obtained on day 0 of AZD1222 vaccination. Every receptor here comes from an adult in good health. Both conserved end residues are part of each CDR3. The D gene is left open where the match is weak.

CAWSRGAGGYTF | TGTGCCTGGAGTAGGGGAGCGGGCGGCTACACCTTC | TRBJ1-2 | NA | TRBV30
CASSLGVDNQETQYF | TGTGCCAGCAGTTTAGGGGTGGACAACCAAGAGACCCAGTACTTC | TRBJ2-5 | NA | TRBV28
CASRRRAGDYNEQFF | TGTGCCAGTAGGCGGAGGGCGGGAGATTACAATGAGCAGTTCTTC | TRBJ2-1 | TRBD2 | TRBV19
CASSTGPTDEQYF | TGTGCCAGCAGCACCGGACCCACGGACGAGCAGTACTTC | TRBJ2-7 | NA | TRBV7-3
CASSGRAAGNEKLFF | TGTGCCAGCAGCGGGAGGGCGGCGGGGAATGAAAAACTGTTTTTT | TRBJ1-4 | NA | TRBV7-2
CASSPEGDLGGGEKLFF | TGCGCCAGCAGCCCGGAGGGTGATTTGGGGGGAGGTGAAAAACTGTTTTTT | TRBJ1-4 | NA | TRBV5-1
CASSYPGLGGQFF | TGTGCCAGCAGTTACCCTGGGTTGGGTGGGCAGTTCTTC | TRBJ2-1 | NA | TRBV6-5
CASSLRTALTTNYGYTF | TGTGCCAGTAGTCTCAGGACCGCCTTGACAACTAACTATGGCTACACCTTC | TRBJ1-2 | NA | TRBV19
CASSLDRGYEQYF | TGCGCCAGCAGCTTGGACAGGGGCTACGAGCAGTACTTC | TRBJ2-7 | TRBD1 | TRBV5-1
CASRGQSLGPAFF | TGTGCCAGCAGGGGACAGTCCTTAGGACCAGCTTTCTTT | TRBJ1-1 | TRBD1 | TRBV6-6